The subject of this entry is one T cell receptor beta chain. Antigen specificity is unknown. One entry per CDR3 protein results from TCRdb running MiXCR on the reads. The sample holds 600,000 to 800,000 distinct CDR3 sequences, approximately 24% seen once. Trimming took 4 bases from V and 4 from J, leaving 16 bases between them. The germline gives CDR1 LGHNT, CDR2 FRNRAP. The CDR3 loop spans 15 amino acids. The data were taken from a study of T cell repertoires in cytomegalovirus infection. Whole-study findings and limits: HLA-C-restricted CMV clonotypes gave the most frequent clonotype in two of eight donors.

The sequence was obtained from a human donor in good health (CMV status not recorded). Some clones in this sample may be carry-over from other donors' samples. The chain employs TRBV12-5 and TRBJ1-2, with D tentatively TRBD1 (6 bases). Material: CD8+ T cells from PBMCs. This CDR3 is CASGSPVTGTYGYTF. The CDR3 DNA reads as TGTGCTAGTGGTTCCCCAGTCACAGGGACCTATGGCTACACCTTC.